The next 5 T cell receptor beta chains were all read from a single sample in a study of blood T cell repertoires in COVID-19 (dated by TCRdb to 2020 to 2022). Receptors were amplified or captured by the immunoSEQ multiplex PCR assay. TCRdb limited this immuneACCESS table to in-frame rearrangements with V and J called. A share of clones is missing; checked studies link under half to unresolved V genes, and the rest is unexplained. In this sample the table shows approximately 460,000 clones, roughly 89% of which occur a single time. The ten largest make up 0.8% to 0.9% of the sample. Sequenced input: peripheral blood. These receptors originate from a man aged 18 to 30 with COVID-19, enrolled during active disease.

The chain recombines TRBV30 with TRBJ2-3, with 9 nucleotides matching TRBD1. CDR1 and CDR2 (germline): GTSNPN, SVGIG (reference sequence). Trimming at V came to 5 bases and at J to 3 bases, leaving 9 bases not matched to a gene. This CDR3 has 15 amino acids. The DNA for the CDR3 is TGTGCCTGGGGTAGGTGGGACAGGGAAACAGATACGCAGTATTTT. As protein: CAWGRWDRETDTQYF.

This clone showed up just a few times. The chain has TRBV7-6 and TRBJ1-5, with a weak D call TRBD1 (5 bases). Germline V gives CDR1 SGHVS, CDR2 FNYEAQ. The ends were cut back, 5 bases at V and 3 bases at J, with 17 bases in the middle. This CDR3 contains 16 residues. Here the CDR3 reads CASSKANGAHNQPQHF. The CDR3 bases are TGTGCCAGCAGCAAGGCTAATGGGGCCCACAATCAGCCCCAGCATTTT.

This clone occurred a few times. This chain connects TRBV7-9 to TRBJ2-7; D ambiguous. The V gene's germline CDR1 is SEHNR and CDR2 FQNEAQ (reference sequence). CDR3 length: 14 residues. V lost 4 bases and J lost 2, with 12 bases in between. The DNA for the CDR3 is TGTGCCAGCAGCTCTAACAGCCAAACCTACGAGCAGTACTTC. Its protein product is CASSSNSQTYEQYF.

The V and J genes are TRBV24-1 and TRBJ2-2; the D gene is possibly TRBD1 (6 bases). CDR3 length: 18 residues. Per germline, CDR1 KGHDR and CDR2 SFDVKD. Trimming took off 1 base at V and 1 base at J, with 15 bases between the two ends. CDR3 region: CATSDLQGQTLNTGELFF. CDR3 coding DNA: TGTGCCACCAGTGATTTACAGGGCCAAACACTGAACACCGGGGAGCTGTTTTTT.

This clone was observed once. The V and J genes are TRBV5-4 and TRBJ1-1; TRBD1 is a possible D gene (6 bases). Deletions cut 3 bases from V and 7 bases from J, with 16 bases between. CDR3 length: 14 residues. Per the germline V gene, CDR1 is SGHNT and CDR2 is YYREEE (reference sequence). The chain's CDR3 is CASSWPGQYSEAFF. The CDR3 coding sequence is TGTGCCAGCAGCTGGCCAGGACAGTACAGTGAAGCTTTCTTT. Full variable domain (rest looked up from reference TRBV5-4 and TRBJ1-1): ETGVTQSPTHLIKTRGQQVTLRCSSQSGHNTVSWYQQALGQGPQFIFQYYREEENGRGNFPPRFSGLQFPNYSSELNVNALELDDSALYLCASSWPGQYSEAFFGQGTRLTVV.